The next 30 T cell receptor beta chains were all read from a single sample in a study of shared clonotypes between healthy human individuals. Assay: immunoSEQ multiplex PCR; the TCRdb copy retains only in-frame clones and omits some. The sample carries around 530,000 clones, around 81% recorded once. The specimen was PBMCs. The receptors were sampled from a woman aged 40 to 50 in good health. Some clones in this sample may be carry-over from other donors' samples.

This chain links TRBV4-1 with TRBJ2-7; no firm D call. CDR1 is MGHRA, CDR2 YSYEKL, per germline. CDR3 length equals 15 residues. Trimming took 4 bases from V and 3 from J, leaving 16 bases between them. The CDR3 spells CASSPPVWFGYEQYF. DNA of the CDR3: TGCGCCAGCAGCCCCCCGGTCTGGTTTGGCTACGAGCAGTACTTC.

CDR3 protein: CASSPREIGYEQYF. CDR3 bases: TGTGCCAGCAGTCCACGGGAGATTGGCTACGAGCAGTACTTC. This rearrangement joins TRBV6-5 to TRBJ2-7; tentative D call: TRBD2 (6 bases). V lost 5 bases to trimming and J lost 3 bases, with 14 bases between them. The CDR3 loop spans 14 amino acids. CDR1 and CDR2 from the germline V gene are MNHEY and SVGAGI.

Note on this clone: Other nucleotide sequences in the sample specify the same CDR3. The chain couples TRBV2 to TRBJ2-7; TRBD2 matches at 8 bases. Germline-derived CDR1 and CDR2 are SNHLY and FYNNEI. The CDR3 has 13 amino acids. J was trimmed by 0 bases and V by 8 bases; bases with no gene match: 3. CDR3 bases: TGTGCCAGCCGGGGGGGTGGCTCCTACGAGCAGTACTTC. Its translation: CASRGGGSYEQYF.

V gene TRBV7-2 combines with J gene TRBJ2-7, with a weak D call TRBD1 (6 bases). Trimming stripped 5 bases from V and 4 bases from J, with 12 bases between. This CDR3 is 13 amino acids long. The V gene's germline CDR1 is SGHTA and CDR2 FQGNSA. The CDR3 loop is CASSPTTGYEQYF. In nucleotides, the CDR3 is TGTGCCAGCAGCCCTACGACAGGATACGAGCAGTACTTC.

The chain links TRBV30 to TRBJ1-5; the D is unclear. Germline CDR1 GTSNPN, CDR2 SVGIG (reference sequence). The CDR3 runs 14 residues. V was clipped by 0 bases and J by 7 bases, with 13 bases between them. The CDR3 sequence: CAWSVSEREQPQHF. In nucleotides, the CDR3 is TGTGCCTGGAGTGTTTCGGAAAGGGAACAGCCCCAGCATTTT.

This clone appeared once. The chain uses TRBV7-9 and TRBJ2-5; D is uncertain. With 3 bases removed from V and 5 bases from J, the gap between germline ends came to 10 bases. CDR1 SEHNR and CDR2 FQNEAQ come from the germline V gene (reference sequence). The CDR3 runs to 13 residues. The CDR3 loop reads CASSFTATETQYF. DNA for the CDR3: TGTGCCAGCAGCTTTACTGCCACCGAGACCCAGTACTTC.

The CDR3: CASSRTSGIYNEQFF. Written as DNA, the CDR3 is TGTGCCAGCAGCCGGACTAGCGGGATCTACAATGAGCAGTTCTTC. The chain is built from TRBV2 and TRBJ2-1; 12 bases line up with TRBD2. Looked up from germline, CDR1 is SNHLY and CDR2 is FYNNEI. Trimming removed 6 bases from V and 3 bases from J; junction bases left unmatched: 3. The length of the CDR3 is 15 residues.

This rearrangement joins TRBV28 to TRBJ2-3, with D unclear. V gave up 3 bases and J gave up 0 bases, with 7 bases separating them. The CDR3 spans 14 residues. Germline V CDR1 and CDR2: MDHEN, SYDVKM. CDR3 DNA sequence: TGTGCCAGCAGTTTGGGCAGAAGCACAGATACGCAGTATTTT. Amino acids: CASSLGRSTDTQYF.

This clone was seen a few times. The same CDR3 can be traced to other DNA sequences in this sample. V and J are TRBV29-1 and TRBJ2-7; D call uncertain. V was pared by 1 base and J by 4 bases, with 8 bases between. Looked up from germline, CDR1 is SQVTM and CDR2 is ANQGSEA. This CDR3 is 12 amino acids long. The CDR3 nucleotides read TGCAGCGTTGAAGCCGTGGATTACGAGCAGTACTTC. Translation gives CSVEAVDYEQYF.

This chain connects TRBV5-5 to TRBJ2-5; 9 nucleotides match TRBD1. Trimming at V came to 3 bases and at J to 4 bases, leaving 7 bases not matched to a gene. CDR1 and CDR2 from the germline V gene are SGHKS and YYEKEE (reference sequence). This CDR3 spans 15 amino acids. The CDR3 reads CASSYPTGGIETQYF. The CDR3 DNA reads TGTGCCAGCAGCTACCCGACAGGGGGTATAGAGACCCAGTACTTC.

CDR3 in DNA: TGTGCCACCTCCGGGTTTTCGTTGGGCGAGCAGTTCTTC. The encoded protein is CATSGFSLGEQFF. The V call is TRBV27, the J call TRBJ2-1; no reliable D call. The CDR3 loop spans 13 amino acids. The V gene lost 10 bases and the J gene lost 10 bases, with 20 bases spanning the gap. Germline V gene sequence: CDR1 MNHEY, CDR2 SMNVEV (reference sequence).

In nucleotides, the CDR3 is TGTGCCAGCAGCCCCGAGGGGTTCGAGCAGTACTTC. Amino acids: CASSPEGFEQYF. J is TRBJ2-7 and V is TRBV11-2; possibly TRBD1 or TRBD2 for D (5 bases each). There are 12 residues in the CDR3. Looked up from germline, CDR1 is SGHAT and CDR2 is FQNNGV. Between the trimmed V and J ends, which lost 5 bases and 6 bases, there was a span of 11 bases.

The rearrangement uses TRBV7-2 and TRBJ2-7; TRBD1 matches at 7 bases. CDR1 is SGHTA and CDR2 is FQGNSA in the germline V gene. V gave up 5 bases and J gave up 4 bases; unmatched junction bases: 8. This CDR3 has 14 amino acids. The CDR3 spells CASSPTGTWYEQYF. The CDR3 region has the DNA TGTGCCAGCAGCCCGACAGGGACCTGGTACGAGCAGTACTTC.

The rearrangement joins TRBV28 to TRBJ1-3, with a possible D match to TRBD1 (5 bases). CDR3 length: 15 residues. The germline V gene encodes CDR1 MDHEN and CDR2 SYDVKM. V shed 2 bases and J shed 0 bases, with 8 bases lying between them. The DNA for the CDR3 is TGTGCCAGCAGTTTACGACAGCTCTCTGGAAACACCATATATTTT. It codes for CASSLRQLSGNTIYF.

Worth noting for this clone: Within the sample, other DNA sequences also encode this same CDR3. The V gene is TRBV28, the J gene TRBJ2-5; 9 nucleotides agree with TRBD1. This CDR3 region has 15 residues. V gave up 6 bases and J gave up 2 bases; unmatched junction bases: 7. Germline-derived CDR1 and CDR2 are MDHEN and SYDVKM. The DNA for the CDR3 is TGTGCCAGCAGCCTCCTGGGACAGGGTCAAGAGACCCAGTACTTC. Its translation: CASSLLGQGQETQYF.

The sample holds a few counts of this clone. The genes are TRBV4-2 and TRBJ1-1, with unresolved D. The germline gives CDR1 LGHNA, CDR2 YNFKEQ. Trimming took off 0 bases at V and 6 bases at J, with 8 bases between the two ends. This CDR3 region has 13 residues. CDR3 protein: CASSQEGFPEAFF. The CDR3 bases are TGTGCCAGCAGCCAAGAAGGGTTTCCTGAAGCTTTCTTT.

The chain links TRBV4-2 to TRBJ2-2, with D perhaps TRBD1 or TRBD2 (5 bases each). The CDR3 sequence is 14 residues long. Germline loops: CDR1 LGHNA, CDR2 YNFKEQ. V was pared by 0 bases and J by 6 bases, with 8 bases between. DNA for the CDR3: TGTGCCAGCAGCCAAGATAGAGGGGCCGGGGAGCTGTTTTTT. Translating gives CASSQDRGAGELFF.

The rearrangement uses TRBV18 and TRBJ2-1; D gene ambiguous. Per the germline V gene, CDR1 is KGHSH and CDR2 is LQKENI. This CDR3 contains 13 residues. Deletions cut 3 bases from V and 12 bases from J, with 15 bases between. The CDR3 DNA sequence: TGTGCCAGCTCACCCCCTAAGGGAAGTGGGCAGTTCTTC. Protein product: CASSPPKGSGQFF.

This chain joins TRBV5-8 and TRBJ1-4; TRBD1 is a possible D gene (5 bases). The germline gives CDR1 SGHTS, CDR2 YDEGEE. The CDR3 spans 16 residues. The ends were cut back, 0 bases at V and 0 bases at J, with 9 bases in the middle. The chain's CDR3 is CASSLAMTATNEKLFF. CDR3 sequence (DNA): TGTGCCAGCAGCTTGGCGATGACAGCAACTAATGAAAAACTGTTTTTT.

The V gene is TRBV5-6, the J gene TRBJ2-3, with 10 bases aligning to TRBD1. The germline gives CDR1 SGHDT, CDR2 YYEEEE. With 6 bases clipped from V and 0 bases from J, the junction kept 13 bases outside the gene matches. The CDR3 loop spans 18 amino acids. Written as DNA, the CDR3 is TGTGCCAGCAAACCCAGACAGGGGGCTTCTTACAGCACAGATACGCAGTATTTT. This sequence encodes CASKPRQGASYSTDTQYF.

This clone has a handful of counts. The chain uses TRBV5-1 and TRBJ2-1; 10 bases are shared with TRBD1. Per germline, CDR1 SGHRS and CDR2 YFSETQ. The CDR3 loop spans 15 amino acids. After removal of 4 bases from V and 3 bases from J, the junction contained 4 bases not matched to a gene. The CDR3 loop is CASSPDRGNYNEQFF. DNA of the CDR3: TGCGCCAGCAGCCCGGACAGGGGGAACTACAATGAGCAGTTCTTC.

This clone was counted between two and nine times. This chain connects TRBV30 to TRBJ1-5; weak D call: TRBD1 (5 bases). The CDR3 is 14 residues long. In germline, CDR1 is GTSNPN, CDR2 SVGIG (reference sequence). V lost 7 bases, J lost 0 bases, and 13 bases lay in between. CDR3 nucleotide sequence: TGTGCCTTGTCGGGGGATTTTAGCAATCAGCCCCAGCATTTT. Its protein product is CALSGDFSNQPQHF. Using reference TRBV30 and TRBJ1-5 for the parts outside the CDR3, the full variable domain is SQTIHQWPATLVQPVGSPLSLECTVEGTSNPNLYWYRQAAGRGLQLLFYSVGIGQISSEVPQNLSASRPQDRQFILSSKKLLLSDSGFYLCALSGDFSNQPQHFGDGTRLSIL.

Comments on this clone: This may be a read error: a much more frequent sequence differs by one nucleotide. Additional DNA sequences in this sample encode the identical CDR3. The genes are TRBV7-2 and TRBJ2-7, with TRBD1 matching over 8 bases. The CDR3 consists of 14 residues. Germline CDR1 and CDR2: SGHTA and FQGNSA. After removal of 5 bases from V and 1 base from J, the junction contained 4 bases not matched to a gene. CDR3 amino acids: CASSLDRASYEQYF. Written as DNA, the CDR3 is TGTGCCAGCAGCCTGGACAGGGCTTCCTACGAGCAGTACTTC.

In its sample, this clone was seen a few times. The J gene is TRBJ2-7, the V gene TRBV5-1; D is ambiguous. The germline V gene has CDR1 SGHRS and CDR2 YFSETQ. V lost 0 bases to trimming and J lost 0 bases, with 7 bases between them. The CDR3 totals 14 residues. CDR3 in amino acids: CASSLDGYSYEQYF. The CDR3 DNA reads TGCGCCAGCAGCTTGGACGGCTACTCCTACGAGCAGTACTTC.

The chain uses TRBV6-1 and TRBJ2-3, with TRBD2 matching over 9 bases. Trimming at V came to 4 bases and at J to 0 bases, leaving 5 bases not matched to a gene. CDR3 length: 16 amino acids. Germline CDR1 reads MNHNS; CDR2 reads SASEGT. DNA for the CDR3: TGTGCCAGCAGTGCTGTAGCGGGAGCAAGCACAGATACGCAGTATTTT. Translation gives CASSAVAGASTDTQYF.

The chain recombines TRBV18 with TRBJ2-6; no reliable D call. The CDR3 consists of 16 residues. CDR1 is KGHSH, CDR2 LQKENI, per germline. V lost 0 bases, J lost 0 bases, and 6 bases lay in between. Here the CDR3 DNA reads TGTGCCAGCTCACCACCCGGATACTCTGGGGCCAACGTCCTGACTTTC. Encoded protein: CASSPPGYSGANVLTF.

Comment on this clone: A read error likely explains this, since a far larger clone differs by one base. The CDR3, as DNA: TGCAGCGTTGCTCAGGGGGGGAACACAGATATGCAGTATTTT. Translation gives CSVAQGGNTDMQYF. This chain connects TRBV29-1 to TRBJ2-3, with D perhaps TRBD1 or TRBD2 (7 bases each). The CDR3 is 14 amino acids. The germline V gene encodes CDR1 SQVTM and CDR2 ANQGSEA.

V and J are TRBV7-6 and TRBJ2-7, with 13 bases that match TRBD2. Germline assignment: CDR1 SGHVS and CDR2 FNYEAQ. This CDR3 is 15 amino acids long. With 4 bases clipped from V and 5 bases from J, the junction kept 5 bases outside the gene matches. For the CDR3, the DNA is TGTGCCAGCAGCTCGGGACTAGCGGGACTCCACGAGCAGTACTTC. The encoded protein is CASSSGLAGLHEQYF.

The chain employs TRBV7-9 and TRBJ2-5; D uncertain. V was clipped by 8 bases and J by 5 bases, with 18 bases between them. CDR1 is SEHNR, CDR2 FQNEAQ, per germline (reference sequence). This CDR3 spans 14 amino acids. Here the CDR3 DNA reads TGTGCCAGCTTTTCTCAGACGGTAGAGGAGACCCAGTACTTC. Translating gives CASFSQTVEETQYF. Based on the CDR3 plus reference TRBV7-9 and TRBJ2-5, the full variable domain is DTGVSQNPRHKITKRGQNVTFRCDPISEHNRLYWYRQTLGQGPEFLTYFQNEAQLEKSRLLSDRFSAERPKGSFSTLEIQRTEQGDSAMYLCASFSQTVEETQYFGPGTRLLVL.

The genes are TRBV7-8 and TRBJ2-2, with TRBD2 as a possible D gene (6 bases). Germline V gene data show CDR1 as SGHVS and CDR2 as FQNEAQ. The length of the CDR3 is 13 residues. Trimming shortened V by 5 bases and J by 7 bases, and 11 bases separated the two germline ends. The CDR3 DNA reads as TGTGCCAGCAGCCCCAGGGACTTCGGGGAGCTGTTTTTT. Translating gives CASSPRDFGELFF. The full variable domain, with the rest looked up from reference TRBV7-8 and TRBJ2-2, is GAGVSQSPRYKVAKRGQDVALRCDPISGHVSLFWYQQALGQGPEFLTYFQNEAQLDKSGLPSDRFFAERPEGSVSTLKIQRTQQEDSAVYLCASSPRDFGELFFGEGSRLTVL.